This TCR beta chain was captured in a study of T-cell memory formation after mild COVID-19. Turning to the study itself: TCR clusters were largely donor specific.

Comment on this clonotype: Its antigen is as yet unknown.

TCRdb re-called the 5' RACE reads through MiXCR, storing one row per CDR3 protein. Of 560,000 or so distinct CDR3 sequences in the sample, approximately 15% were seen once. Notes on the study in general: Pre-infection memory already had some responding clones, implying cross-reactive memory joined. Contracting CD4+ clones sat mainly in CM and EM; CD8+ in EMRA. Nothing showed for sure that second-wave clones peaking on day 37 were SARS-CoV-2 specific.

This receptor was identified in an adult woman who had mild COVID-19 (a few samples of this study predate the infection). Cell type and time point are not known. Source material: PBMCs or a T cell subset sorted from them (not recorded which).

CDR3 region: CSVPGRGSLIHEQYF. DNA of the CDR3: TGCAGCGTTCCCGGGCGGGGTTCTTTAATCCACGAGCAGTACTTC. The chain employs TRBV29-1 and TRBJ2-7; D is perhaps TRBD2 (6 bases). Trimming left V 5 bases short and J 5 bases short, with 22 bases between. The CDR3 sequence is 15 residues long. The germline CDR1 and CDR2 sequences are SQVTM and ANQGSEA.